This T cell receptor (beta chain) was captured in a study of cytomegalovirus exposure and HLA in healthy donors. Donors sampled were nominally healthy, though unrecorded immune exposures were likely. The CDR3 has 15 amino acids. V shed 2 bases and J shed 3 bases, with 13 bases lying between them. Per germline, CDR1 ENHRY and CDR2 SYGVKD. 13 Jbeta primers and 60 Vbeta primers were used for the PCR. Clones were sequenced by immunoSEQ multiplex PCR, and TCRdb holds only the in-frame ones, with some missing. The sample comprises about 60,000 clones, about 80% of which are singletons, and approximately 3.3% rests with the top ten.

This receptor was taken from a woman in her forties in good health and CMV-seropositive. The source material was PBMCs. The rearrangement uses TRBV10-3 and TRBJ1-2; D not resolved. The CDR3 nucleotides are TGTGCCATCAGTGAGCCCCAAGCAGGCGACTATGGCTACACCTTC. It yields the protein CAISEPQAGDYGYTF.